This T cell receptor (beta chain) originates from a study of blood T cells in healthy people across ages. Primed by a sample-barcoded 5' primer and a J-beta primer mix, a second PCR proceeded for about 6 to 12 cycles. TCRdb processed the 5' RACE reads anew with MiXCR; each CDR3 protein has one entry. The sample has around 970,000 distinct CDR3 sequences; roughly 47% are singletons. The CDR3 extends over 17 amino acids. CDR1 SEHNR and CDR2 FQNEAQ come from the germline V gene (reference sequence). To note about this clonotype: Germline and junction disagree at one end, which may indicate a read error.

The source of this sequence is a woman aged 55-69 years in good health. The J gene is TRBJ2-3, the V gene TRBV7-9; the match to TRBD2 covers 11 bases. Source material: blood. The CDR3 protein is CASSSIGTSGSTDTLYF. The DNA of the CDR3 is TGTGCCAGCAGCTCTATCGGGACTAGCGGAAGCACAGATACGCTGTATTTT.